This T cell receptor (beta chain) was retrieved from a study of STAT5B mutations in CD4+ large granular lymphocyte leukemia. This clone has only a few counts. Clones were read by immunoSEQ multiplex PCR, and TCRdb kept only the in-frame ones, dropping some. The profile shows approximately 21,000 clones, 78% of them singletons. V lost 4 bases, J lost 1 base, and 6 bases lay in between. This CDR3 has 13 amino acids. Germline lookup yields CDR1 SGHRS and CDR2 YFSETQ. Input material: CD4+ T cells from blood buffy coats. The receptor was derived from a human donor in good health. The genes are TRBV5-1 and TRBJ1-5; no clear D. In DNA, the CDR3 is TGCGCCAGCAGCCCGGACAGCAATCAGCCCCAGCATTTT. It is translated as CASSPDSNQPQHF.